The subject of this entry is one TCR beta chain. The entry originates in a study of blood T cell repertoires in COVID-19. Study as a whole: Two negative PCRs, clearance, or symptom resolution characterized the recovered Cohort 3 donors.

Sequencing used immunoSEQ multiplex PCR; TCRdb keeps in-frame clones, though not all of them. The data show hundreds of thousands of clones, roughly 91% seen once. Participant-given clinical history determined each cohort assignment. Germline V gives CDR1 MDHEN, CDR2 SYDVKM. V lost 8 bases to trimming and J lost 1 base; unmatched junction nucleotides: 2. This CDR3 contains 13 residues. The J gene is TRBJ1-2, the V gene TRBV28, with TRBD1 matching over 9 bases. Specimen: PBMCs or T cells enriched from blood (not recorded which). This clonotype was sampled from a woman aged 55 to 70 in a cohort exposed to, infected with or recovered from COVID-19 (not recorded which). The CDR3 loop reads CASDRGSNYGYTF. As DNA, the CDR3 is TGTGCCAGCGACAGGGGGAGTAACTATGGCTACACCTTC.